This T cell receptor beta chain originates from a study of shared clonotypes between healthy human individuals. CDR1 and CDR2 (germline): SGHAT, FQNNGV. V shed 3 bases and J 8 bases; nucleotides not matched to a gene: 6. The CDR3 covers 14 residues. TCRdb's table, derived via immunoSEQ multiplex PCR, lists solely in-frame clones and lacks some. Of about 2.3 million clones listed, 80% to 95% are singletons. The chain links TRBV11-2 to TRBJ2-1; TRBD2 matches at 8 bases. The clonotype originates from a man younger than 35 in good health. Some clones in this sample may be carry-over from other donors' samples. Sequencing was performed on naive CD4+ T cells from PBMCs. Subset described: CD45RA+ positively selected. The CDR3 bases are TGTGCCAGCAGCTTTGGGACTAGTAGGTATGAGCAGTTCTTC. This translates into CASSFGTSRYEQFF.